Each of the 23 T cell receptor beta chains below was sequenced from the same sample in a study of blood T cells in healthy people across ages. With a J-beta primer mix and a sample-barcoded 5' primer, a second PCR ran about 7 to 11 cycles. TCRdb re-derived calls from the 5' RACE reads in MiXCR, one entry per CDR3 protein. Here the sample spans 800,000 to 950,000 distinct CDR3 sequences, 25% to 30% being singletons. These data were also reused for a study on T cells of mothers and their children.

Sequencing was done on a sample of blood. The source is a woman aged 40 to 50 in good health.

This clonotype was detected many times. The CDR3 DNA reads as TGCGCCAGCAGCCTGGGACACCTAGCTAACTATGGCTACACCTTC. Translated: CASSLGHLANYGYTF. This sequence joins TRBV5-1 and TRBJ1-2; weak D call: TRBD1 (6 bases). Germline lookup yields CDR1 SGHRS and CDR2 YFSETQ. This CDR3 region has 15 residues. V was clipped by 4 bases and J by 0 bases, with 13 bases between them.

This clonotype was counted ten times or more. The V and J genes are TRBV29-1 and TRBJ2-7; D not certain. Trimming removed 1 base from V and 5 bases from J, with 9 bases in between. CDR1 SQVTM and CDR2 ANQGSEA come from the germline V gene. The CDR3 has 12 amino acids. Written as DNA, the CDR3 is TGCAGCGTTGAAGGCCTTGGTCACGAGCAGTACTTC. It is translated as CSVEGLGHEQYF.

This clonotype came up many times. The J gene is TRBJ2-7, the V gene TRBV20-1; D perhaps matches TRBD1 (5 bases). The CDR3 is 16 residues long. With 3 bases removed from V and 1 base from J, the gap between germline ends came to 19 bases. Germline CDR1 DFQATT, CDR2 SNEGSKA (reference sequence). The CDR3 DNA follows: TGCAGTGCTAGTACCTCAGGGAAAAGTGGGTCCTACGAGCAGTACTTC. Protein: CSASTSGKSGSYEQYF.

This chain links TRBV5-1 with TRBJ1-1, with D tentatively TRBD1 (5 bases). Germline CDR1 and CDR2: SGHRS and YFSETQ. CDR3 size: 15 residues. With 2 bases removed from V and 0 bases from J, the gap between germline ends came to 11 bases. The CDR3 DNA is TGCGCCAGCAGCTTCGGGGGAGGGGTGAACACTGAAGCTTTCTTT. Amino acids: CASSFGGGVNTEAFF.

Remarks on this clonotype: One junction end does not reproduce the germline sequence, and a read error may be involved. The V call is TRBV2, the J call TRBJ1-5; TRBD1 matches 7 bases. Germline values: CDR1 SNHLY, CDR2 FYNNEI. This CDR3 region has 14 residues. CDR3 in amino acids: CASSQDRDNQPRHF. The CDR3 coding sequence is TGTGCCAGCAGTCAAGACAGGGACAATCAGCCCCGGCATTTT.

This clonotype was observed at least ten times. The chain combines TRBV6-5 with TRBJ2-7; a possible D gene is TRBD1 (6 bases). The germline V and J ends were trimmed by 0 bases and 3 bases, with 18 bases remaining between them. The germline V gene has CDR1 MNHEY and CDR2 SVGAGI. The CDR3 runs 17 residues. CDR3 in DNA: TGTGCCAGCAGTTACTCGATCTTTAGACAGGCCCACTACGAGCAGTACTTC. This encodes CASSYSIFRQAHYEQYF.

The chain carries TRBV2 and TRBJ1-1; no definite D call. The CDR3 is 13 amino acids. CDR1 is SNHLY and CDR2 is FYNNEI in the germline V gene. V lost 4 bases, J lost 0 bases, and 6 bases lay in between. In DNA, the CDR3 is TGTGCCAGCAGTGCGGTGATGAACACTGAAGCTTTCTTT. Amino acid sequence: CASSAVMNTEAFF.

The CDR3 is CATSDWGRQGNEQFF. The CDR3 DNA is TGTGCCACCAGTGATTGGGGGAGACAGGGCAATGAGCAGTTCTTC. The chain links TRBV24-1 to TRBJ2-1; 7 nucleotides agree with TRBD1. CDR1 and CDR2 from the germline V gene are KGHDR and SFDVKD. There are 15 residues in the CDR3. V lost 2 bases and J lost 6; bases outside the gene matches: 6.

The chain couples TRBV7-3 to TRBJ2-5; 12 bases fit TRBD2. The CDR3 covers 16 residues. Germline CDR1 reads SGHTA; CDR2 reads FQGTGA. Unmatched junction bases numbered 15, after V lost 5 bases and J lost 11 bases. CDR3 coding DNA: TGTGCCAGCAGCCTCAGGGCTAGCGGGGGGGCCAATGAGCAGTACTTC. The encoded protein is CASSLRASGGANEQYF.

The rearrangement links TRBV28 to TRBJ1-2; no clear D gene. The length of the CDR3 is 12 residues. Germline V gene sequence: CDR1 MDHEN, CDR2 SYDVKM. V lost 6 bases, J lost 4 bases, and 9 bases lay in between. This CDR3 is CASRLQPYGYTF. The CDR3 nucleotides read TGTGCCAGCAGGTTGCAGCCCTATGGCTACACCTTC.

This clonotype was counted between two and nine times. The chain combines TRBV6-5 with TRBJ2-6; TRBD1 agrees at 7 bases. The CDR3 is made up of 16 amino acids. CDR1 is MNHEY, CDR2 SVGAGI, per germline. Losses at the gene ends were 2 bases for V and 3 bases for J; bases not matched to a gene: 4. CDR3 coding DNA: TGTGCCAGCAGTTACCGAGGGGGCAGTGGGGCCAACGTCCTGACTTTC. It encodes CASSYRGGSGANVLTF.

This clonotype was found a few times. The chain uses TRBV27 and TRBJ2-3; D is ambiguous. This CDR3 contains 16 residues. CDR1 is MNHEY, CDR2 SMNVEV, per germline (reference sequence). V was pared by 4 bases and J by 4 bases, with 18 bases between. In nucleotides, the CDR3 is TGTGCCAGCAGTTCCCGGACGGATCAGACCGCAGATACGCAGTATTTT. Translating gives CASSSRTDQTADTQYF.

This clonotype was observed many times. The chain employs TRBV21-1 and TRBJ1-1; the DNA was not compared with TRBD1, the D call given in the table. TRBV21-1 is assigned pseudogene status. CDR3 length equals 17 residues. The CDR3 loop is CASSKENRGYTNTEAFF. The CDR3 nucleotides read TGTGCCAGCAGCAAAGAAAACAGGGGGTATACGAACACTGAAGCTTTCTTT.

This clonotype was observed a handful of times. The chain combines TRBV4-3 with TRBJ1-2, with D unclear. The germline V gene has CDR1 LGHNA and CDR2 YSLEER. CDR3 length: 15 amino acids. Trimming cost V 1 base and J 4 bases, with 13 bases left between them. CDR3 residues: CASSQALTPLYGYTF. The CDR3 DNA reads TGCGCCAGCAGCCAAGCCCTCACACCGCTCTATGGCTACACCTTC.

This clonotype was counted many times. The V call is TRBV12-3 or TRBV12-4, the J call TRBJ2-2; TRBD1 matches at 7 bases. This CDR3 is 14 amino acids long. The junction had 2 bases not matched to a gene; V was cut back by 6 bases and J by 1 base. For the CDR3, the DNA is TGTGCCAGCAGCCGGGACAGGAACACCGGGGAGCTGTTTTTT. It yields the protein CASSRDRNTGELFF.

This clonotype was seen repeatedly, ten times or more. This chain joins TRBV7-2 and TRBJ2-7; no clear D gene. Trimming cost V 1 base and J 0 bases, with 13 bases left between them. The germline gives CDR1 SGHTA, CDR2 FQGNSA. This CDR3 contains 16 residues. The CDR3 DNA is TGTGCCAGCAGCTTAGTTTCCGTCGGAAGCTCCTACGAGCAGTACTTC. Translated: CASSLVSVGSSYEQYF.

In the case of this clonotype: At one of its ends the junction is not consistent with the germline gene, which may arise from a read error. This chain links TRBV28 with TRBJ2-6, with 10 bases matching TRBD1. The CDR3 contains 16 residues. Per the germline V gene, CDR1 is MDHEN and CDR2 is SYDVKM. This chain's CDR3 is CASSGQGVYGANALTF. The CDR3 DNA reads TGTGCCAGCAGTGGACAGGGGGTATACGGGGCCAACGCCCTGACTTTC.

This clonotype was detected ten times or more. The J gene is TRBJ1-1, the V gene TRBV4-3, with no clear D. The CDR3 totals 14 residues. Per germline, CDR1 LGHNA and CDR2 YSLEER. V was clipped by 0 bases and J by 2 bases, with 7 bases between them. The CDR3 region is CASSQDRDNTEAFF. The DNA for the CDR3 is TGCGCCAGCAGCCAAGATCGGGATAACACTGAAGCTTTCTTT.

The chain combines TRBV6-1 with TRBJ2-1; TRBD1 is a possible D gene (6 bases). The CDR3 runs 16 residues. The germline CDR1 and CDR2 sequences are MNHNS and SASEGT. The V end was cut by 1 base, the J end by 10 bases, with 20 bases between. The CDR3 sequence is CASSEDGGTGRWEQFF. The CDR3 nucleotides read TGTGCCAGCAGTGAAGATGGGGGTACAGGGCGATGGGAGCAGTTCTTC.

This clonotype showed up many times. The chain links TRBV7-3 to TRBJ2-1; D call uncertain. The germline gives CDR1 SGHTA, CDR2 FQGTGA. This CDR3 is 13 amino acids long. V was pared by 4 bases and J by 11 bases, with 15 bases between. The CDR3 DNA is TGTGCCAGCAGCTCCCCACCTCTAGTTAAGCAGTTCTTC. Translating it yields CASSSPPLVKQFF.

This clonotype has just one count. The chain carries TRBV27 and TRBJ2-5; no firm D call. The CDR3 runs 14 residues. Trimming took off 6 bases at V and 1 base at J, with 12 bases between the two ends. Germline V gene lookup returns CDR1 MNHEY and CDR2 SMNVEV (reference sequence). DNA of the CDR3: TGTGCCAGCAGCCGTCAGATATCCCAAGAGACCCAGTACTTC. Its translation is CASSRQISQETQYF.

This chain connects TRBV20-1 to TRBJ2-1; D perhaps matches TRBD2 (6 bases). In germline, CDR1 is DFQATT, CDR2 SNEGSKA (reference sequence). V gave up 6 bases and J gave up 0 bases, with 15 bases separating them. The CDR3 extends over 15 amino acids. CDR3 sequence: CSAPPGGNSYNEQFF. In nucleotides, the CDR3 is TGCAGTGCCCCGCCCGGGGGAAACTCCTACAATGAGCAGTTCTTC.

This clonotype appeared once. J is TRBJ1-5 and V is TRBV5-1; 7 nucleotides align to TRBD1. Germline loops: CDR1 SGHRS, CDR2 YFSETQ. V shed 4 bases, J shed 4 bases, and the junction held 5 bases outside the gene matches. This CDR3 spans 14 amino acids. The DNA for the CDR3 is TGCGCCAGCAGCCCGGGACAGAAAAATCAGCCCCAGCATTTT. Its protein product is CASSPGQKNQPQHF.